The rows below give T cell receptor beta chains drawn from one sample of a study of CD8+ T cells in alopecia areata. Profiling relied on immunoSEQ multiplex PCR, and the TCRdb table lists in-frame clones only, not all of them. The sample holds about 98,000 clones; about 45% are singletons and the top ten take under 0.9%. The sample was CD4+ T cells sorted from blood. The receptor set was obtained from a human donor with alopecia areata. Each CDR3 is given with its conserved first and last residue. The D gene is left open where the match is weak. Size is omitted from some rows. Given values are once, few, many or a class for expanded clones.

>14|TRBJ1-2|few|TRBD1|TRBV28
CASTSGGSVYGYTF
TGTGCCAGCACTTCAGGGGGCTCGGTCTATGGCTACACCTTC
>13|TRBJ2-2|NA|NA|TRBV30
CAWSGRNTGELFF
TGTGCCTGGAGTGGACGGAACACCGGGGAGCTGTTTTTT
>13|TRBJ1-2|few|NA|TRBV7-9
CASSFAQGSGYTF
TGTGCCAGCAGCTTCGCACAGGGTTCCGGCTACACCTTC
>15|TRBJ1-2|few|NA|TRBV5-6
CASTPGPQANYGYTF
TGTGCCAGCACCCCAGGGCCACAAGCTAACTATGGCTACACCTTC
>13|TRBJ1-2|NA|TRBD1|TRBV2
CASTEQGAGGYTF
TGTGCCAGCACCGAGCAGGGGGCTGGTGGCTACACCTTC
>17|TRBJ2-1|NA|NA|TRBV28
CASSSRRGRASYNEQFF
TGTGCCAGCAGTTCCCGAAGGGGGAGGGCCTCCTACAATGAGCAGTTCTTC
>14|TRBJ1-1|NA|TRBD1|TRBV7-9
CATQPVTGGVEAFF
TGTGCCACCCAACCAGTTACAGGGGGCGTTGAAGCTTTCTTT
>15|TRBJ2-6|NA|NA|TRBV5-1
CASSRGSSGANVLTF
TGCGCCAGCAGCCGAGGAAGCTCTGGGGCCAACGTCCTGACTTTC
>15|TRBJ2-1|NA|NA|TRBV30
CARSPRALAYNEQFF
TGTGCCCGGAGCCCCCGCGCCCTAGCTTACAATGAGCAGTTCTTC
>17|TRBJ1-2|NA|NA|TRBV7-8
CASSLGRRKGSGNGYTF
TGTGCCAGCAGCTTAGGTCGGAGAAAAGGGTCAGGGAATGGCTACACCTTC
>13|TRBJ2-3|NA|NA|TRBV29-1
CSVEGRSTDTQYF
TGCAGCGTTGAGGGCAGGTCCACAGATACGCAGTATTTT
>15|TRBJ2-6|few|NA|TRBV18
CASSPPRDGANVLTF
TGTGCCAGCTCACCACCACGGGATGGGGCCAACGTCCTGACTTTC
>12|TRBJ2-5|few|NA|TRBV29-1
CSADRREETQYF
TGCAGCGCTGACAGACGAGAAGAGACCCAGTACTTC
>12|TRBJ1-2|NA|NA|TRBV2
CASSGDSYGYTF
TGTGCCAGCAGTGGCGACAGCTATGGCTACACCTTC
>15|TRBJ2-3|few|TRBD2|TRBV29-1
CSVEMTSGRSDTQYF
TGCAGCGTTGAAATGACTAGCGGGAGATCGGATACGCAGTATTTT
>16|TRBJ2-7|NA|TRBD1|TRBV18
CASSPGQGSLTYEQYF
TGTGCCAGCTCGCCCGGACAGGGCTCCCTCACCTACGAGCAGTACTTC
>16|TRBJ2-3|NA|NA|TRBV5-1
CASSATRGARTDTQYF
TGCGCCAGCAGCGCAACCCGCGGGGCCCGCACAGATACGCAGTATTTT
>11|TRBJ1-2|few|NA|TRBV5-1
CASSLGYGYTF
TGCGCCAGCAGCTTGGGCTATGGCTACACCTTC
>13|TRBJ2-7|NA|NA|TRBV27
CASSLLSGGEQYF
TGTGCCAGCAGTTTATTATCCGGTGGGGAGCAGTACTTC
>14|TRBJ1-2|few|TRBD1|TRBV2
CASSTDRGDRRYTF
TGTGCCAGCAGTACAGACAGGGGGGATAGACGCTACACCTTC
>15|TRBJ2-7|NA|TRBD1|TRBV15
CATSRGTGGLYEQYF
TGTGCCACCAGCAGAGGGACAGGGGGCCTCTACGAGCAGTACTTC
>14|TRBJ2-1|NA|TRBD2|TRBV5-6
CASSLVGLAHEQFF
TGTGCCAGCAGCTTGGTGGGACTAGCGCATGAGCAGTTCTTC
>13|TRBJ2-3|NA|NA|TRBV28
CASSLTSTDTQYF
TGTGCCAGCAGTTTAACTAGCACAGATACGCAGTATTTT
>16|TRBJ2-7|NA|TRBD2|TRBV19
CASSNLLAGGTYEQYF
TGTGCCAGTAGTAACCTACTAGCGGGCGGAACCTACGAGCAGTACTTC
>15|TRBJ2-3|few|NA|TRBV15
CATSSTSGSTDTQYF
TGTGCCACCAGCAGTACGTCTGGGAGCACAGATACGCAGTATTTT
>11|TRBJ2-5|NA|NA|TRBV30
CAWDRQETQYF
TGTGCCTGGGACAGACAAGAGACCCAGTACTTC
>11|TRBJ2-7|NA|NA|TRBV29-1
CSVELAYEQYF
TGCAGCGTTGAACTGGCCTACGAGCAGTACTTC
>13|TRBJ2-7|few|TRBD2|TRBV29-1
CSVAESGSYEQYF
TGCAGCGTTGCCGAGAGCGGGAGTTACGAGCAGTACTTC
>15|TRBJ1-2|few|NA|TRBV30
CAWCRDRPFNYGYTF
TGTGCCTGGTGCCGGGACCGCCCGTTCAACTATGGCTACACCTTC